This T cell receptor beta chain was retrieved from a study of blood T cells in healthy people across ages. The study isolated at least 6 million PBMCs from each sample. This clonotype was observed a handful of times. Its matching antigen is unknown. General study findings and limits: Naive and antigen-experienced cells could not be conclusively compared, given unsorted PBMCs. Age advanced and TCR beta diversity per million T cells fell, roughly linearly.

The germline V gene has CDR1 SQVTM and CDR2 ANQGSEA. CDR3 size: 17 residues. With 6 bases clipped from V and 0 bases from J, the junction kept 7 bases outside the gene matches. Primed by a sample-barcoded 5' primer and a J-beta primer mix, a second PCR proceeded for about 6 to 12 cycles. TCRdb independently ran MiXCR on the 5' RACE reads; one entry per CDR3 protein. The sample includes more than 500,000 distinct CDR3 sequences, roughly 28% of them seen just once. This sequence originates from a woman in her 70s in good health. This chain uses TRBV29-1 with TRBJ2-6; 11 bases agree with TRBD1. Sequencing was carried out using blood. The CDR3 spells CSVRTGTGGSGANVLTF. CDR3 DNA: TGCAGCGTGCGAACCGGGACAGGGGGCTCTGGGGCCAACGTCCTGACTTTC.